This T cell receptor (beta chain) was recovered during a study of response to subunit inactivated influenza vaccine. Notes on this clonotype: A read error is likely, as this CDR3 ends without the conserved phenylalanine or tryptophan.

The CDR3 contains 14 residues. V lost 6 bases and J lost 6, with 12 bases in between. Germline V CDR1 and CDR2: MNHNS, SASEGT. TCRdb reprocessed the RT-PCR reads with MiXCR, giving one entry per CDR3 protein. The sample shows about 570,000 distinct CDR3 sequences, 11% of them seen only once. The same specimen was also included in a second study, on T cells expressing NK-cell markers. In that study: Beta-chain TCR cDNA was generated via 5'RACE template switching with UMIs. According to the study, TCR beta repertoires originated from sorted CD3+CD56+NKG2C+, CD3+CD56+NKG2C- and CD3+CD56-NKG2C+ T cells. NKG2C+ dominant clonotypes from several donors made up about 1.0-7.5% of CD8+ T cells. The study found these clonotypes also leading the CD3+CD56-NKG2C+ fraction in a few donors.

Here the sequenced sample was PBMCs from blood, taken on the day of vaccination. The TCR sequence derives from a man in his forties or fifties who received an inactivated influenza vaccine. The genes are TRBV6-1 and TRBJ1-6; tentatively, D is TRBD1 (5 bases). CDR3 coding DNA: TGTGCCAGCAGCTGGGGGGGGATTAATTCACCCCTCCACGTT. This encodes CASSWGGINSPLHV.